A selection of T cell receptor beta chains follows, all from one sample in a study of identical twins. TCRdb reprocessed the 5' RACE reads via MiXCR and lists one record per CDR3 protein. The sample carries 1,800,000 or so distinct CDR3 sequences, roughly 35% recorded once. Sequencing was carried out using cord blood. The receptors were gathered from a newborn girl in good health. CDR3s include the opening cysteine and the closing phenylalanine or tryptophan. Each record gives: V gene, clone size, CDR3 protein. Clone size is given for some rows only: seen once, a few or many times, or a class if the clone is expanded.

>TRBV29-1|-
CSVGGTGFNYGYTF
>TRBV7-2|few
CASSLAKAQPQHF
>TRBV28|many
CASSLKGYNEQFF
>TRBV2|-
CASSGIEQYF
>TRBV20-1|-
CSARAFYGYTF
>TRBV3-1|-
CASSIGQGARTSYNEQFF
>TRBV7-9|-
CASSVQTGSSGNTIYF
>TRBV12-3/TRBV12-4|-
CASSLSAIAGPPDTQYF
>TRBV6-2/TRBV6-3|few
CASSYSGAAQGTQYF
>TRBV27|few
CASSPWYSGANVLTF
>TRBV5-5|-
CASSLALTDSNQPQHF
>TRBV6-2/TRBV6-3|once
CASSYAASSGGIYEQYF
>TRBV6-1|-
CASSERQVGSPLHF
>TRBV28|-
CASLPAGGSYNEQFF
>TRBV30|-
CAWSVHGALNEQYF
>TRBV5-1|-
CASSSLVVGGFSSYNEQYF
>TRBV20-1|-
CSATWTSGISNYEQYF
>TRBV27|few
CASRQDRESQPQHF
>TRBV20-1|-
CSARDRDRPVAFF
>TRBV27|-
CASSLASTGGNYGYTF
>TRBV18|-
CASSRAFRGALDYGYTF
>TRBV7-2|-
CASSLETSGTIGQYF
>TRBV12-5|-
CASGLFTGGYNTGELFF
>TRBV7-9|few
CASIPGQGGTDTQYF
>TRBV25-1|few
CASSEFGRVGAFF
>TRBV5-1|many
CASSLDGPFGYGYTF
>TRBV18|few
CASSGLREYEQYF
>TRBV4-1|few
CASSQDSGDGADTQYF
>TRBV28|-
CASSFRSGRGAYEQYF
>TRBV14|-
CASSQAPGLSYEQYF
>TRBV13|-
CASSPRAGGTYNEQFF
>TRBV20-1|-
CSARRQRNEQFF
>TRBV20-1|-
CSAARTTGVGYTF
>TRBV10-3|-
CAIATRGANYGYTF
>TRBV7-9|-
CASILKGSNQPQHF
>TRBV7-9|-
CASRTTATNEKLFF
>TRBV28|-
CASSTIDRAGAFF
>TRBV12-5|-
CASGFPGQSNEKLFF
>TRBV20-1|-
CSARGLGAAPYEQYF
>TRBV5-1|few
CASSLDWAGTQYF
>TRBV5-1|-
CASSLQGVEGYTF
>TRBV3-1|many
CASSYGWSSGTGYEQYF
>TRBV20-1|few
CSAQIRTSNNEQFF
>TRBV25-1|many
CASSLPTGVETQYF